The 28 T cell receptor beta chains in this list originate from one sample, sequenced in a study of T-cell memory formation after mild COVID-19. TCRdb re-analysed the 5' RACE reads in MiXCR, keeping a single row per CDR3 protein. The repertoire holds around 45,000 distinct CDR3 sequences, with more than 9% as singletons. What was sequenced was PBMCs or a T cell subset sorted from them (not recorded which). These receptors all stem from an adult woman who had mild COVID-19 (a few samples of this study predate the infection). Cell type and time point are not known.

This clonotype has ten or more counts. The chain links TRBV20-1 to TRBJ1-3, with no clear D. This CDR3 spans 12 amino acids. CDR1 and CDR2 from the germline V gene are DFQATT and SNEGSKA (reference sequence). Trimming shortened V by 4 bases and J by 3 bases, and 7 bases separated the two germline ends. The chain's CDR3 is CSATVLGNTIYF. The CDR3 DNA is TGCAGTGCTACCGTACTTGGAAACACCATATATTTT.

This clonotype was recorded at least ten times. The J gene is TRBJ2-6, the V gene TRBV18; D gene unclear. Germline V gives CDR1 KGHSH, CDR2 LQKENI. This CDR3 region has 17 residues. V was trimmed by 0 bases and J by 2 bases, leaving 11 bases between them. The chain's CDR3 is CASSPPSGPPGANVLTF. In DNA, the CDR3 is TGTGCCAGCTCACCACCGTCAGGCCCTCCTGGGGCCAACGTCCTGACTTTC.

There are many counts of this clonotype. CDR3 bases: TGTGCCAGCTCCAGGCCAATTATGCAGGGACAGAGCTCCTACGAGCAGTACTTC. Protein product: CASSRPIMQGQSSYEQYF. The rearrangement links TRBV7-6 to TRBJ2-7; TRBD1 aligns across 7 bases. Germline CDR1 and CDR2: SGHVS and FNYEAQ. V was pared by 8 bases and J by 0 bases, with 19 bases of the junction left unmatched. The CDR3 loop spans 18 amino acids.

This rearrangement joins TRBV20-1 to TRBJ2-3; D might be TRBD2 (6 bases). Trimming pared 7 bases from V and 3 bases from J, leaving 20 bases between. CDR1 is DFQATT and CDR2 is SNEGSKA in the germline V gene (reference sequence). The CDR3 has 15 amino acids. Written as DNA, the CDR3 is TGCAGTGTCATTGGGGGGAGAAGGAGGACAGATACGCAGTATTTT. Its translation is CSVIGGRRRTDTQYF.

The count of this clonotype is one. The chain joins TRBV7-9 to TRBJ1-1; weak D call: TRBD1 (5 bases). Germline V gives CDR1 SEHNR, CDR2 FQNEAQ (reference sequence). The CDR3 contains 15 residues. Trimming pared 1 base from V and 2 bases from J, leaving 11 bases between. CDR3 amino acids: CASSLEGTANTEAFF. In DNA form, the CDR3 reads TGTGCCAGCAGCTTAGAAGGGACGGCCAACACTGAAGCTTTCTTT.

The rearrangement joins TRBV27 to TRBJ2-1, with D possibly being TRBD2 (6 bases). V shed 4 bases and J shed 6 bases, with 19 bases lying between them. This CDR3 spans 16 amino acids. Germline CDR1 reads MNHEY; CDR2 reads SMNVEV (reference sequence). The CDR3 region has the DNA TGTGCCAGCAGTTACCCCGGGCGGGACTTTATCAATGAGCAGTTCTTC. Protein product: CASSYPGRDFINEQFF.

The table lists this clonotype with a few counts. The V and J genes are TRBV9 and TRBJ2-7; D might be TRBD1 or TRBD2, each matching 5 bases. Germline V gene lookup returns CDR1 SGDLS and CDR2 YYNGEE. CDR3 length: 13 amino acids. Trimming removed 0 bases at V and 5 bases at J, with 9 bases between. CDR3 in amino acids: CASSVGRDHEQYF. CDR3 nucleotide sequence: TGTGCCAGCAGCGTAGGAAGGGACCACGAGCAGTACTTC. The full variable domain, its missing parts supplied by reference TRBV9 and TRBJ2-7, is DSGVTQTPKHLITATGQRVTLRCSPRSGDLSVYWYQQSLDQGLQFLIQYYNGEERAKGNILERFSAQQFPDLHSELNLSSLELGDSALYFCASSVGRDHEQYFGPGTRLTVT.

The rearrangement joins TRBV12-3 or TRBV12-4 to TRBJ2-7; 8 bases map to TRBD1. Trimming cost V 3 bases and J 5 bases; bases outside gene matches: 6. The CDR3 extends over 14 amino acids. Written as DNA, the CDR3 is TGTGCCAGCAGTTTTGTCAGGGGGCTCGACGAGCAGTACTTC. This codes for CASSFVRGLDEQYF.

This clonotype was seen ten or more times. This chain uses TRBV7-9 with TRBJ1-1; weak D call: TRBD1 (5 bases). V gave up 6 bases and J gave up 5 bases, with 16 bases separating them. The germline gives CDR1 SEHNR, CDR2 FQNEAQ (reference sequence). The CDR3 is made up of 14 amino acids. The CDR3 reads CASSQDRWGTEAFF. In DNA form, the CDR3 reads TGTGCCAGCAGTCAAGACCGATGGGGGACTGAAGCTTTCTTT.

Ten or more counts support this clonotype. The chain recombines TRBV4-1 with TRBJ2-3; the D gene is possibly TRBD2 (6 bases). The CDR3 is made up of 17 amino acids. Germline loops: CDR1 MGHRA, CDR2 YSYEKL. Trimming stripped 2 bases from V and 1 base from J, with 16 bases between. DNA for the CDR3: TGCGCCAGCAGCCAACAAGGGGTGGGGGGACGCACAGATACGCAGTATTTT. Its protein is CASSQQGVGGRTDTQYF.

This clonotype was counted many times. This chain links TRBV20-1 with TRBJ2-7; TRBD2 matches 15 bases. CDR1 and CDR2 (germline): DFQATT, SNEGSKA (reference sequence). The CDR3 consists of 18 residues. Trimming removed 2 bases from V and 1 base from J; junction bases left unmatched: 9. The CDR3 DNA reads TGCAGTGCTAGAAGGGCGGGACTAGCGGGGGGCTATTCCTACGAGCAGTACTTC. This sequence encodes CSARRAGLAGGYSYEQYF.

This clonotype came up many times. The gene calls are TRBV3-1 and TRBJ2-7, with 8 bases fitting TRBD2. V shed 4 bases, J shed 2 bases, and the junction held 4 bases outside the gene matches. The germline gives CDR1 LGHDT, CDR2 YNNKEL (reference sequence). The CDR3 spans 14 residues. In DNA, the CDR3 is TGTGCCAGCAGCCGCACTAGCGGCACCTACGAGCAGTACTTC. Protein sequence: CASSRTSGTYEQYF.

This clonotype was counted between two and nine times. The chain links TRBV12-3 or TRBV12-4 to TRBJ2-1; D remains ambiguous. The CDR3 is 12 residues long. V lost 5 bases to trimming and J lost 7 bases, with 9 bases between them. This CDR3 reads CASSPGQNEQFF. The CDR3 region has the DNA TGTGCCAGCAGTCCAGGCCAAAATGAGCAGTTCTTC.

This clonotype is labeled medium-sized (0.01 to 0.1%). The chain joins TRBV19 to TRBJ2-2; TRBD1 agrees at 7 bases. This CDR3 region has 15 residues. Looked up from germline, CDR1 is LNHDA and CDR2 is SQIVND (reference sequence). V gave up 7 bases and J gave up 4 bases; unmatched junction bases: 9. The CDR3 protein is CASIQQGPGTGELFF. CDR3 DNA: TGTGCCAGTATCCAACAGGGGCCGGGCACCGGGGAGCTGTTTTTT. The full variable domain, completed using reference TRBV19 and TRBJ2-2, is DGGITQSPKYLFRKEGQNVTLSCEQNLNHDAMYWYRQDPGQGLRLIYYSQIVNDFQKGDIAEGYSVSREKKESFPLTVTSAQKNPTAFYLCASIQQGPGTGELFFGEGSRLTVL.

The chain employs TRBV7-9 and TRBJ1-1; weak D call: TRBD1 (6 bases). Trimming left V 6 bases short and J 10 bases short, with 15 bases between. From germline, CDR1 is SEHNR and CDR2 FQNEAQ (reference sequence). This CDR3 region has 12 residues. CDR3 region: CASRDADRTAFF. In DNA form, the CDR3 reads TGTGCCAGCAGGGATGCGGACAGAACAGCTTTCTTT.

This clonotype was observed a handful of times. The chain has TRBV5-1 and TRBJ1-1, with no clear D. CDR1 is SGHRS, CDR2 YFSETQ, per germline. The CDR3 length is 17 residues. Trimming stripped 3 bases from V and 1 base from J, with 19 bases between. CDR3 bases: TGCGCCAGCAGCTCGCCGACAAAGGACGTCTCGAACACTGAAGCTTTCTTT. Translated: CASSSPTKDVSNTEAFF.

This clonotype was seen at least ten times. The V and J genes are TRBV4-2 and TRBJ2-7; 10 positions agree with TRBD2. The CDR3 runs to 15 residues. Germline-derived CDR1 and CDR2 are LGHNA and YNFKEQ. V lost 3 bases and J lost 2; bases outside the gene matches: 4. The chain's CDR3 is CASSQRAGGPYEQYF. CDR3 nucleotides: TGTGCCAGCAGCCAGAGAGCGGGAGGGCCCTACGAGCAGTACTTC.

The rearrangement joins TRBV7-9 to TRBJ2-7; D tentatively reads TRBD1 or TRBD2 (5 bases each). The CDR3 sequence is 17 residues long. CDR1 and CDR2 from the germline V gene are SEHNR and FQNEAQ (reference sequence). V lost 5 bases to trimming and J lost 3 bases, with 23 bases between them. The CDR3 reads CASSVYGRGPNDYEQYF. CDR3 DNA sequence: TGTGCCAGCAGCGTTTATGGTCGGGGACCTAATGACTACGAGCAGTACTTC. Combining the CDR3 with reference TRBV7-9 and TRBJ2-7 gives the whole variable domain DTGVSQNPRHKITKRGQNVTFRCDPISEHNRLYWYRQTLGQGPEFLTYFQNEAQLEKSRLLSDRFSAERPKGSFSTLEIQRTEQGDSAMYLCASSVYGRGPNDYEQYFGPGTRLTVT.

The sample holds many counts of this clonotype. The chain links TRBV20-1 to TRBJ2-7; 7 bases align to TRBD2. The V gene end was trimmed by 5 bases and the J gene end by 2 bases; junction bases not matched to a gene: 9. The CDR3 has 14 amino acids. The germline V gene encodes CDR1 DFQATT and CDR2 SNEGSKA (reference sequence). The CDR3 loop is CSAQTGGATYEQYF. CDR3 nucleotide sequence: TGCAGTGCTCAGACGGGGGGAGCAACCTACGAGCAGTACTTC.

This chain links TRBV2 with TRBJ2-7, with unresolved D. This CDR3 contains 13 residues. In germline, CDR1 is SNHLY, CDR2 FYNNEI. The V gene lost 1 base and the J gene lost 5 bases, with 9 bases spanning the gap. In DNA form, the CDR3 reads TGTGCCAGCAGTGAAGTCGGCCCCGACGAGCAGTACTTC. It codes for CASSEVGPDEQYF.

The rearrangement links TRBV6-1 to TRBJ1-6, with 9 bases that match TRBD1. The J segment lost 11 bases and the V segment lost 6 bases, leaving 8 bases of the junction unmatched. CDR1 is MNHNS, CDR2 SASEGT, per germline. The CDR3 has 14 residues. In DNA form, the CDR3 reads TGTGCCAGCAGCGGGACAGGGATTTATACACCCCTCCACTTT. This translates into CASSGTGIYTPLHF.

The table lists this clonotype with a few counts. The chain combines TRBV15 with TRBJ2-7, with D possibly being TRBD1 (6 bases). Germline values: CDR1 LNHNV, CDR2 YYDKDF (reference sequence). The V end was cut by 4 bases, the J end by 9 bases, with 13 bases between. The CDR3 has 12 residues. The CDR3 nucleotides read TGTGCCACCAGCATAGGGGGAGAAGTGCAGTACTTC. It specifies CATSIGGEVQYF.

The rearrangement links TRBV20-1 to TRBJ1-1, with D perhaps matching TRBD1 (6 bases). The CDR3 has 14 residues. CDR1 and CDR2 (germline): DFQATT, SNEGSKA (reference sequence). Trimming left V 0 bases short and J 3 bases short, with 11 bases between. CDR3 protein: CSARDPRGDTEAFF. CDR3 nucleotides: TGCAGTGCTAGAGACCCGAGGGGGGACACTGAAGCTTTCTTT.

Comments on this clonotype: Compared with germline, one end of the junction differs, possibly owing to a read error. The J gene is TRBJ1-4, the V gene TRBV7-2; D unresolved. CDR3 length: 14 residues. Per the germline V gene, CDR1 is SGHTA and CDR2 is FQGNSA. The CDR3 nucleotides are TGTGCCAGCAGTTTGGGGTTGGCTAATGAAAAACTGATTTTT. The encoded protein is CASSLGLANEKLIF.

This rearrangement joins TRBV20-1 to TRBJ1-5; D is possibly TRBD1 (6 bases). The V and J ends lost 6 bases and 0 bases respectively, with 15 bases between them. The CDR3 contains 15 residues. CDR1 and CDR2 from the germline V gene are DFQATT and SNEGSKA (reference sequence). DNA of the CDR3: TGCAGTGCCCCGACAGGCGCCTATAGCAATCAGCCCCAGCATTTT. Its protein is CSAPTGAYSNQPQHF.

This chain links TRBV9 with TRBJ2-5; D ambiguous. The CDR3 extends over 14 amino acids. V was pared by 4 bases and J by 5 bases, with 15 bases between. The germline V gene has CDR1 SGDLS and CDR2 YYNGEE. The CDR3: CASSPRLNRETQYF. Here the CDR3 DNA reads TGTGCCAGCAGCCCGAGACTCAACCGGGAGACCCAGTACTTC.

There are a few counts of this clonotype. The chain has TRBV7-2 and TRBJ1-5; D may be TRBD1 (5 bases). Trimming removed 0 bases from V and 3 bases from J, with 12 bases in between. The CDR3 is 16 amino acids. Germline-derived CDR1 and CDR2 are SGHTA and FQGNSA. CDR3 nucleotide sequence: TGTGCCAGCAGCTTAGCAGGGGCCGATATCAATCAGCCCCAGCATTTT. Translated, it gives CASSLAGADINQPQHF.

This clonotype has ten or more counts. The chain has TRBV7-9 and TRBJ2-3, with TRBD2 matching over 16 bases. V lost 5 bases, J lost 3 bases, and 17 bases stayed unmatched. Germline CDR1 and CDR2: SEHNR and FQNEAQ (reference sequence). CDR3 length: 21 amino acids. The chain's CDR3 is CASSPAWLTGTSGRATDTQYF. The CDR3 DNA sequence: TGTGCCAGCAGCCCCGCTTGGCTTACCGGGACTAGCGGGAGGGCAACAGATACGCAGTATTTT.